Presented here are 7 T cell receptor beta chains from one specimen sequenced in a study of OX40 agonist ivuxolimab in advanced cancers. Clones were read by immunoSEQ multiplex PCR, and TCRdb kept only the in-frame ones, dropping some. The table records around 60,000 clones, roughly 78% of them present only once. Source: CD4+ or CD8+ T cells sorted from blood, taken in a trial of the OX40 agonist ivuxolimab. The receptors stem from an adult with an advanced solid tumor such as melanoma, head and neck, liver or kidney cancer.

The chain combines TRBV19 with TRBJ1-4, with D perhaps matching TRBD1 (6 bases). V was shortened by 3 bases and J by 7 bases, with 12 bases between the two germline ends. Germline CDR1 and CDR2: LNHDA and SQIVND (reference sequence). This CDR3 comprises 14 residues. As DNA, the CDR3 is TGTGCCAGTAGTATGGTACAGGGCGGTGAAAAACTGTTTTTT. Residues: CASSMVQGGEKLFF.

The chain couples TRBV5-1 to TRBJ2-3; D gene uncertain. The CDR3 extends over 15 amino acids. V was clipped by 0 bases and J by 0 bases, with 8 bases between them. Germline V gene lookup returns CDR1 SGHRS and CDR2 YFSETQ. DNA for the CDR3: TGCGCCAGCAGCTTGGACGGTGATAGCACAGATACGCAGTATTTT. Its translation is CASSLDGDSTDTQYF.

V gene TRBV4-3 combines with J gene TRBJ2-1, with TRBD2 matching 9 bases. Germline V gene data show CDR1 as LGHNA and CDR2 as YSLEER. J gave up 2 bases and V 0 bases, and 5 bases lay outside the gene matches. The length of the CDR3 is 17 residues. The CDR3 nucleotides are TGCGCCAGCAGCCAAGACAGGGCGGGAGGGCCCTACAATGAGCAGTTCTTC. Translated, it gives CASSQDRAGGPYNEQFF.

V and J are TRBV6-1 and TRBJ2-5; D gene ambiguous. The CDR3 spans 13 residues. Germline CDR1 and CDR2: MNHNS and SASEGT. The ends were cut back, 10 bases at V and 1 base at J, with 13 bases in the middle. The DNA for the CDR3 is TGTGCCATCACCGGACCAGTCCAAGAGACCCAGTACTTC. It encodes CAITGPVQETQYF.

The J gene is TRBJ2-1, the V gene TRBV9, with 9 bases fitting TRBD2. Germline trimming cut 3 bases from V and 0 bases from J; bases unmatched to any gene: 1. The length of the CDR3 is 15 residues. CDR1 and CDR2 from the germline V gene are SGDLS and YYNGEE. The CDR3 sequence is CASSASGDSYNEQFF. The CDR3, as DNA: TGTGCCAGCAGCGCTAGCGGGGACTCCTACAATGAGCAGTTCTTC.

V and J are TRBV6-1 and TRBJ2-7, with 8 bases that match TRBD1. The CDR3 has 15 residues. Looked up from germline, CDR1 is MNHNS and CDR2 is SASEGT. V dropped 7 bases and J dropped 1; count of bases not matched to a gene: 9. The CDR3 loop reads CASTRSGTGSYEQYF. CDR3 bases: TGTGCCAGCACTAGATCCGGGACAGGTTCCTACGAGCAGTACTTC.

There are a few counts of this clone. This sequence joins TRBV5-4 and TRBJ2-7; 8 bases line up with TRBD2. Germline V gene sequence: CDR1 SGHNT, CDR2 YYREEE (reference sequence). V was clipped by 4 bases and J by 1 base; unmatched bases: 10. The CDR3 runs to 16 residues. CDR3 nucleotides: TGTGCCAGCAGCCCTTCCGGGACTAGGGAGTCCTACGAGCAGTACTTC. Its translation is CASSPSGTRESYEQYF.